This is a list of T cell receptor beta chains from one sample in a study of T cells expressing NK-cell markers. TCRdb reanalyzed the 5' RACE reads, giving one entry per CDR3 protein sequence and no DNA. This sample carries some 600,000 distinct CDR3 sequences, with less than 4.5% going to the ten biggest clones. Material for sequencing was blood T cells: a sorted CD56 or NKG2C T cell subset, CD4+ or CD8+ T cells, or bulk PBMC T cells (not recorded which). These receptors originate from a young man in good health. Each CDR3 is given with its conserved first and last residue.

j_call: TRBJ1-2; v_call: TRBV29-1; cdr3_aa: CSVAPSVYGYTF
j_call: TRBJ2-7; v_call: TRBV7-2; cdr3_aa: CASRIGTGFSYEQYF
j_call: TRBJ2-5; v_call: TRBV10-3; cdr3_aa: CAISGAPGETQYF
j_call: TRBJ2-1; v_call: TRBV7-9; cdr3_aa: CASSFSGSHNNEQFF
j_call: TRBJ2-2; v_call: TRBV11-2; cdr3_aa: CASSLVWPENTGELFF
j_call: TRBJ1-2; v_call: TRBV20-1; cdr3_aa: CSARAPGRTNYGYTF
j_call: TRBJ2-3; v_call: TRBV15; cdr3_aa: CATSKWFTDTQYF
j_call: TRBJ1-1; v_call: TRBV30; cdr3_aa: CAFLRQNTEAFF
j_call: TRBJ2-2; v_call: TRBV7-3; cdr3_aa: CASSLTVGGYTGELFF
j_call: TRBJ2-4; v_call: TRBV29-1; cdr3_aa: CSVGGDSLGNIQYF
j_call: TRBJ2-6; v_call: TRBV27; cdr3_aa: CASSYRGPGTGSSGANVLTF
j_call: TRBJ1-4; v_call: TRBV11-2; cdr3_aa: CASSFSGKREKLFF
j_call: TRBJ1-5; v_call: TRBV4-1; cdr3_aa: CASSQARGPQHF
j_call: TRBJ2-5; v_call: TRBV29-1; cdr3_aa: CSVGRDIETQYF
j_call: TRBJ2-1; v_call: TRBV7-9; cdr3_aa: CASSFEQLASEQFF
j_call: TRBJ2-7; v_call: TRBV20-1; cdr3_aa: CSASAGTLDYEQYF